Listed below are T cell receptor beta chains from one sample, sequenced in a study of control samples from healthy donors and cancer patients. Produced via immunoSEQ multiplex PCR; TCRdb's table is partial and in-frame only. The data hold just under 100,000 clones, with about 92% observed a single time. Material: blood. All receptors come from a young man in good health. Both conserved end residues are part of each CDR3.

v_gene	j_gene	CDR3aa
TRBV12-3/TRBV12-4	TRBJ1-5	CASSSQGPPQHF
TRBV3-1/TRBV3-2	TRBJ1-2	CASSQESQGYTF
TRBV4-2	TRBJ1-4	CASSQDGAGPDEKLFF
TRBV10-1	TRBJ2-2	CASRSGTGGTGELFF
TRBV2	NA	CASRESVELFF
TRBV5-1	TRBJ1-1	CASSLGNGGNTEAFF
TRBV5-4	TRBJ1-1	CASSETGNTEAFF
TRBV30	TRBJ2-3	CAWNGGGGDTQYF
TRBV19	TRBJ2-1	CASSSRIAGTGYNEQFF
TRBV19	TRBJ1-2	CASSIDVVPSYGYTF
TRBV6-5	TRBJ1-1	CASSYSGGTAEAFF
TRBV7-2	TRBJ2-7	CASSLRLAGAYSPYEQYF
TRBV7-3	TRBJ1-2	CASSSYSGTGYTF
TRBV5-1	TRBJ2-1	CASSLTGYNEQFF
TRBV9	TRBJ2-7	CASSVGSGSYEQYF
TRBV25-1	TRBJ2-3	CASSEYGLAGFLTDTQYF
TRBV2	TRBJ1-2	CASRDRANYGYTF
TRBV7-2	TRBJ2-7	CASSSNRDSYEQYF
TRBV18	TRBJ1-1	CASSIPGFGTEAFF
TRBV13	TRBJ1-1	CASSLGDSTEAFF
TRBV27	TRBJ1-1	CASSFPGGEAFF
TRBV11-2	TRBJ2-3	CASSRDSGALRYTDTQYF
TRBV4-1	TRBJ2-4	CASSQSSLAKNIQYF
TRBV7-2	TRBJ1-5	CASSPEPLSNQPQHF
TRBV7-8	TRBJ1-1	CASSLVGKNTEAFF
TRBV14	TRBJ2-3	CASSQGASGGSYTDTQYF
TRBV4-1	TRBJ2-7	CASSQALAGTGEQYF
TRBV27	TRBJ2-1	CASSFLAAYNEQFF
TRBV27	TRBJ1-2	CASSPQGGKGGYTF
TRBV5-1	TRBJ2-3	CASSNWGDRYTDTQYF
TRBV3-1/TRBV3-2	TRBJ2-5	CASSQDYLETQYF
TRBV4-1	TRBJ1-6	CASSQGLESSYNSPLHF
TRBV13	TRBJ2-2	CASSSWTAGELFF
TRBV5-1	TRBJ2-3	CASSLAAGATDTQYF
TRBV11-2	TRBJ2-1	CASSLAGLLAGKLNEQFF
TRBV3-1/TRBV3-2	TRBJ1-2	CASSQRTGNYGYTF
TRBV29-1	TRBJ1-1	CSVEGQGTEAFF
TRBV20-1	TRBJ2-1	CSAGGVNNEQFF
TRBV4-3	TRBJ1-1	CASSPRREGARTEAFF
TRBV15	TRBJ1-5	CATRGTGHSNQPQHF
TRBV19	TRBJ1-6	CASSQDRTNIYNSPLHF
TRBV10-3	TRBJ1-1	CAIADRLEAFF
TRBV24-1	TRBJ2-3	CATSLSGSIGRDTQYF
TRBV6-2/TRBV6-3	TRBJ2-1	CASSLRPPEGNEQFF
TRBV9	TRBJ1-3	CASSTRTDSGGNTIYF
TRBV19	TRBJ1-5	CASSDVGGPGPQHF
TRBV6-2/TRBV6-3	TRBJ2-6	CASSYHSSGANVLTF
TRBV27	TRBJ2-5	CATSSWDRVQETQYF
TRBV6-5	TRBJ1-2	CASSWEGVGYTF
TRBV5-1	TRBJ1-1	CASSTGLGLNTEAFF
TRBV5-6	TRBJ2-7	CASSLGAHEQYF
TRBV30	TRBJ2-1	CAWSVGIRLAGGLDEQFF
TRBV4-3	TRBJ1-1	CASSQDIGMNTEAFF
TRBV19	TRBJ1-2	CASSPTLNYGYTF